These 12 T cell receptor beta chains were sequenced from one sample in a study of shared clonotypes between healthy human individuals. Profiled with immunoSEQ multiplex PCR; TCRdb holds only in-frame clones, not every one. This table has about 1.1 million clones, approximately 77% appearing once. The sequenced material came from memory CD4+ T cells from PBMCs. Stated subset: CD45RA-negative fraction. These receptors originate from a man in his late teens or twenties in good health. Some clones in this sample may be carry-over from other donors' samples.

This clone was recorded at least ten times. This same CDR3 is encoded by further DNA sequences in the sample. The chain employs TRBV4-1 and TRBJ2-7, with D possibly being TRBD1 or TRBD2 (6 bases each). Per germline, CDR1 MGHRA and CDR2 YSYEKL. Trimming removed 4 bases at V and 5 bases at J, with 12 bases between. This CDR3 has 13 residues. Here the CDR3 DNA reads TGCGCCAGCAGCCTGAGGGGGGTAGACGAGCAGTACTTC. It codes for CASSLRGVDEQYF.

This clone was picked up many times. The chain is built from TRBV2 and TRBJ1-5; possible D gene TRBD1, 5 bases. Trimming took 6 bases from V and 0 from J, leaving 9 bases between them. CDR3 length equals 14 residues. Germline V CDR1 and CDR2: SNHLY, FYNNEI. The CDR3 spells CASRVGLSNQPQHF. The CDR3 DNA is TGTGCCAGCAGGGTGGGGCTTAGCAATCAGCCCCAGCATTTT.

The V gene is TRBV6-1, the J gene TRBJ1-2, with D hard to call. The V end was cut by 2 bases, the J end by 4 bases, with 11 bases between. Germline CDR1 and CDR2: MNHNS and SASEGT. This CDR3 comprises 14 residues. The CDR3 DNA sequence: TGTGCCAGCAGTGAACGACAAGGCCTCTATGGCTACACCTTC. As protein: CASSERQGLYGYTF.

The chain has TRBV5-1 and TRBJ1-4; D is ambiguous. The CDR3 extends over 15 amino acids. Germline V gene sequence: CDR1 SGHRS, CDR2 YFSETQ. The ends were cut back, 0 bases at V and 5 bases at J, with 11 bases in the middle. CDR3 protein: CASSLGGLMNEKLFF. The DNA of the CDR3 is TGCGCCAGCAGCTTGGGCGGCCTAATGAATGAAAAACTGTTTTTT.

The rearrangement uses TRBV6-5 and TRBJ1-2; no clear D gene. V lost 8 bases, J lost 0 bases, and 4 bases lay in between. Germline loops: CDR1 MNHEY, CDR2 SVGAGI. The CDR3 spans 11 residues. CDR3 sequence (DNA): TGTGCCAGCGGAGCTAACTATGGCTACACCTTC. This encodes CASGANYGYTF.

The chain uses TRBV28 and TRBJ1-5; TRBD1 might be the D (5 bases). Trimming shortened V by 7 bases and J by 0 bases, and 25 bases separated the two germline ends. Germline V lookup: CDR1 MDHEN, CDR2 SYDVKM. The CDR3 loop spans 19 amino acids. The CDR3 DNA is TGTGCCAGCAATAACGAGGGACCAACTTATCCTGATAGCAATCAGCCCCAGCATTTT. The encoded protein is CASNNEGPTYPDSNQPQHF.

This rearrangement joins TRBV19 to TRBJ1-1; the D gene is possibly TRBD1 (5 bases). CDR3 length: 13 amino acids. Trimming cost V 5 bases and J 2 bases, with 9 bases left between them. CDR1 and CDR2 from the germline V gene are LNHDA and SQIVND (reference sequence). CDR3 bases: TGTGCCAGTAGTTCGACAGATAACACTGAAGCTTTCTTT. Translated, it gives CASSSTDNTEAFF.

A note on this clone: A much larger clone differs from this one at a single base, so this may be a read error. This chain joins TRBV4-1 and TRBJ2-7; D is perhaps TRBD1 (6 bases). The germline V gene has CDR1 MGHRA and CDR2 YSYEKL. This CDR3 has 11 amino acids. In DNA, the CDR3 is TGCGCCGGCAGCCAACAGGGCGAGCAGTACTTC. The encoded protein is CAGSQQGEQYF.

CDR3 DNA: TGTGCCAGCCGCAGACTAGCGGGAGGCAATGAGCAGTTCTTC. This codes for CASRRLAGGNEQFF. V gene TRBV6-5 combines with J gene TRBJ2-1; TRBD2 agrees at 13 bases. V lost 8 bases and J lost 6; bases outside the gene matches: 4. The CDR3 sequence is 14 residues long. Per the germline V gene, CDR1 is MNHEY and CDR2 is SVGAGI.

The J gene is TRBJ1-2, the V gene TRBV4-2; no reliable D call. Trimming stripped 0 bases from V and 3 bases from J, with 14 bases between. The germline V gene encodes CDR1 LGHNA and CDR2 YNFKEQ. This CDR3 has 16 amino acids. The CDR3 spells CASSQEVTATYYGYTF. CDR3 in DNA: TGTGCCAGCAGCCAAGAAGTAACAGCCACCTACTATGGCTACACCTTC.

V usage is TRBV27 and J usage is TRBJ1-4, with 9 bases lining up with TRBD1. V lost 5 bases and J lost 7; bases outside the gene matches: 8. CDR1 is MNHEY and CDR2 is SMNVEV in the germline V gene (reference sequence). The CDR3 sequence is 15 residues long. The CDR3 region has the DNA TGTGCCAGCAGTCCGTCCACAGGGGGCATTGAAAAACTGTTTTTT. Amino acid sequence: CASSPSTGGIEKLFF. Full variable domain (remainder filled in from reference TRBV27 and TRBJ1-4): EAQVTQNPRYLITVTGKKLTVTCSQNMNHEYMSWYRQDPGLGLRQIYYSMNVEVTDKGDVPEGYKVSRKEKRNFPLILESPSPNQTSLYFCASSPSTGGIEKLFFGSGTQLSVL.

This clone was counted a single time. The chain employs TRBV19 and TRBJ2-5, with D uncertain. The CDR3 has 12 amino acids. Looked up from germline, CDR1 is LNHDA and CDR2 is SQIVND (reference sequence). The V end lost 5 bases, the J end lost 1 base, and 5 bases lay between the germline ends. The CDR3 DNA reads TGTGCCAGTAGTCTGGGCCAAGAGACCCAGTACTTC. Its translation: CASSLGQETQYF.